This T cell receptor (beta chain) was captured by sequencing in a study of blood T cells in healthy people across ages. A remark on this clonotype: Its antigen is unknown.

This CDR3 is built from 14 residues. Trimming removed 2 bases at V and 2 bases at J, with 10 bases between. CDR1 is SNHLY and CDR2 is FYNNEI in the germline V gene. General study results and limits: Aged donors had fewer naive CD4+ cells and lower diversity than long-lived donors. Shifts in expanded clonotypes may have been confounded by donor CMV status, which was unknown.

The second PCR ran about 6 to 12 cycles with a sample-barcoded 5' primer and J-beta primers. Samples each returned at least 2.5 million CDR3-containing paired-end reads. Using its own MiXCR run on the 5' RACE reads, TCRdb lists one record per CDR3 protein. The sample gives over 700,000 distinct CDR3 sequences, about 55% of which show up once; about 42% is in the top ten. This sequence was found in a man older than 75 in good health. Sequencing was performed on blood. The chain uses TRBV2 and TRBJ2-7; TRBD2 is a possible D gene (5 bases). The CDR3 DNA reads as TGTGCCAGCAGTGAATCCGGAGGACCCTACGAGCAGTACTTC. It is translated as CASSESGGPYEQYF.